Following are 24 T cell receptor beta chains from one sample sequenced in a study of control samples from healthy donors and cancer patients. Sequencing was performed with immunoSEQ multiplex PCR; in TCRdb, only in-frame clones are kept and a portion is missing. The table shows about 180,000 clones, with around 89% occurring only once. Material for sequencing was blood. The receptors come from a woman aged 45-59 years in good health.

V gene TRBV14 combines with J gene TRBJ2-5; D unclear. There are 15 residues in the CDR3. Trimming stripped 4 bases from V and 0 bases from J, with 12 bases between. Germline-derived CDR1 and CDR2 are SGHDN and FVKESK. The CDR3 DNA reads TGTGCCAGCAGCCCCGGACGGGTGGACCAAGAGACCCAGTACTTC. This codes for CASSPGRVDQETQYF.

This chain joins TRBV18 and TRBJ1-4; D gene uncertain. The germline V gene encodes CDR1 KGHSH and CDR2 LQKENI. Trimming shortened V by 3 bases and J by 6 bases, and 8 bases separated the two germline ends. The CDR3 has 13 amino acids. The CDR3 DNA reads TGTGCCAGCTCACCGACGGCCCATGAAAAACTGTTTTTT. This translates into CASSPTAHEKLFF.

In the case of this clone: Compared with germline, one end of the junction differs, possibly owing to a read error. The chain links TRBV7-7 to TRBJ2-5, with 7 bases matching TRBD1. CDR1 SSHAT and CDR2 FNYEAQ come from the germline V gene (reference sequence). CDR3 length equals 16 residues. Here the CDR3 reads CASSLGPLGQQETQYF. The CDR3 nucleotides are TGTGCTAGCAGCTTGGGACCTTTGGGACAGCAAGAGACCCAGTACTTC.

The chain couples TRBV15 to TRBJ2-7, with TRBD2 matching over 14 bases. CDR3 length equals 18 residues. CDR1 is LNHNV and CDR2 is YYDKDF in the germline V gene (reference sequence). Losses at the gene ends were 0 bases for V and 1 base for J; bases not matched to a gene: 5. The CDR3 loop is CATSREKGLAGASYEQYF. CDR3 DNA: TGTGCCACCAGCAGAGAAAAGGGACTAGCGGGGGCGTCCTACGAGCAGTACTTC.

The rearrangement uses TRBV24-1 and TRBJ1-2; 7 bases match TRBD1. V lost 5 bases and J lost 4; bases outside the gene matches: 9. CDR3 size: 15 residues. CDR1 KGHDR and CDR2 SFDVKD come from the germline V gene. The chain's CDR3 is CATSGSAGGSYGYTF. The CDR3 nucleotides are TGTGCCACCAGTGGGTCGGCAGGGGGGAGCTATGGCTACACCTTC.

The V and J genes are TRBV9 and TRBJ1-1; 10 bases are a match to TRBD1. V dropped 0 bases and J dropped 5; count of bases not matched to a gene: 4. Per germline, CDR1 SGDLS and CDR2 YYNGEE. The CDR3 loop spans 15 amino acids. The CDR3 loop reads CASSVVTGGLTEAFF. The CDR3 DNA follows: TGTGCCAGCAGCGTAGTGACAGGGGGCCTGACTGAAGCTTTCTTT.

This chain links TRBV5-1 with TRBJ2-2; no firm D call. Germline V CDR1 and CDR2: SGHRS, YFSETQ. The V end was cut by 0 bases, the J end by 7 bases, with 16 bases between. This CDR3 region has 16 residues. CDR3 in amino acids: CASSLAGERAVGELFF. Here the CDR3 DNA reads TGCGCCAGCAGCTTGGCCGGAGAGCGCGCCGTCGGGGAGCTGTTTTTT.

V and J are TRBV11-3 and TRBJ2-7; D call uncertain. The CDR3 runs to 12 residues. Germline assignment: CDR1 SGHNT and CDR2 YENEEA. The ends were cut back, 0 bases at V and 6 bases at J, with 6 bases in the middle. The CDR3 DNA sequence: TGTGCCAGCAGCTTAGATCGGGTCGAGCAGTACTTC. Translated: CASSLDRVEQYF.

This sequence joins TRBV20-1 and TRBJ1-1; D remains unclear. Trimming cost V 6 bases and J 10 bases, with 12 bases left between them. Germline CDR1 DFQATT, CDR2 SNEGSKA (reference sequence). CDR3 length equals 10 residues. Here the CDR3 reads CSASRERAFF. The CDR3 DNA is TGCAGTGCGTCCCGGGAGCGAGCTTTCTTT.

The V call is TRBV7-9, the J call TRBJ1-1; D gene ambiguous. There are 13 residues in the CDR3. The ends were cut back, 5 bases at V and 4 bases at J, with 11 bases in the middle. CDR1 and CDR2 from the germline V gene are SEHNR and FQNEAQ (reference sequence). CDR3 sequence (DNA): TGTGCCAGCAGCGATTGGCGGAGCACTGAAGCTTTCTTT. It translates to CASSDWRSTEAFF.

The V gene is TRBV4-2, the J gene TRBJ2-1; D is unresolved. The CDR3 runs to 12 residues. The V gene lost 1 base and the J gene lost 7 bases, with 5 bases spanning the gap. The germline V gene has CDR1 LGHNA and CDR2 YNFKEQ. DNA of the CDR3: TGTGCCAGCAGCCAAGGGAGTAATGAGCAGTTCTTC. Translated, it gives CASSQGSNEQFF.

The rearrangement links TRBV30 to TRBJ1-5; a possible D gene is TRBD1 (6 bases). Germline V gene lookup returns CDR1 GTSNPN and CDR2 SVGIG (reference sequence). V dropped 0 bases and J dropped 6 bases, with 15 bases sitting between them. The CDR3 loop spans 15 amino acids. CDR3 sequence reads: CAWSVDQGFSQPQHF. DNA for the CDR3: TGTGCCTGGAGTGTCGATCAGGGGTTTAGTCAGCCCCAGCATTTT. Full variable domain (remainder filled in from reference TRBV30 and TRBJ1-5): SQTIHQWPATLVQPVGSPLSLECTVEGTSNPNLYWYRQAAGRGLQLLFYSVGIGQISSEVPQNLSASRPQDRQFILSSKKLLLSDSGFYLCAWSVDQGFSQPQHFGDGTRLSIL.

The chain combines TRBV2 with TRBJ1-1; no firm D call. The germline gives CDR1 SNHLY, CDR2 FYNNEI. V dropped 4 bases and J dropped 6 bases, with 12 bases sitting between them. The CDR3 has 13 amino acids. The CDR3: CASSAEYVAEAFF. Here the CDR3 DNA reads TGTGCCAGCAGTGCGGAGTATGTCGCTGAAGCTTTCTTT.

The chain recombines TRBV11-2 with TRBJ2-7; no clear D gene. Germline V gene sequence: CDR1 SGHAT, CDR2 FQNNGV. The germline V and J ends were trimmed by 5 bases and 6 bases, with 14 bases remaining between them. This CDR3 is 13 amino acids long. The CDR3 nucleotides read TGTGCCAGCAGCGGGTTGAATATAGGCGAGCAGTACTTC. It yields the protein CASSGLNIGEQYF.

The chain links TRBV14 to TRBJ2-1, with 7 bases identical to TRBD2. Trimming cost V 1 base and J 4 bases; bases outside gene matches: 1. The CDR3 is made up of 14 amino acids. CDR1 SGHDN and CDR2 FVKESK come from the germline V gene. CDR3: CASSQAAGYNEQFF. CDR3 DNA sequence: TGTGCCAGCAGCCAAGCAGCGGGGTACAATGAGCAGTTCTTC.

This clone was picked up a small number of times. The chain employs TRBV5-1 and TRBJ2-7, with D perhaps TRBD1 (6 bases). Trimming took 4 bases from V and 2 from J, leaving 10 bases between them. This CDR3 spans 13 amino acids. CDR1 SGHRS and CDR2 YFSETQ come from the germline V gene. The CDR3 sequence: CASSTTGTYEQYF. CDR3 in DNA: TGCGCCAGCAGCACGACAGGCACCTACGAGCAGTACTTC.

J is TRBJ1-2 and V is TRBV7-9; TRBD1 is a possible D gene (6 bases). The germline V and J ends were trimmed by 5 bases and 4 bases, with 11 bases remaining between them. CDR1 and CDR2 (germline): SEHNR, FQNEAQ (reference sequence). The CDR3 has 13 amino acids. CDR3 coding DNA: TGTGCCAGCAGCACCCGGACAGCCTATGGCTACACCTTC. This translates into CASSTRTAYGYTF.

The rearrangement joins TRBV7-3 to TRBJ2-5, with D uncertain. The CDR3 has 13 amino acids. V lost 1 base and J lost 4, with 7 bases in between. Germline CDR1 and CDR2: SGHTA and FQGTGA. The CDR3 coding sequence is TGTGCCAGCAGCTTAATTCCGGGAGAGACCCAGTACTTC. Encoded protein: CASSLIPGETQYF.

This clone was found a few times. V and J are TRBV25-1 and TRBJ2-4; D tentatively fits TRBD1 or TRBD2 (5 bases each). This CDR3 comprises 16 residues. Germline CDR1 is MGHDK and CDR2 is SYGVNS. Deletions cut 3 bases from V and 5 bases from J, with 17 bases between. For the CDR3, the DNA is TGTGCCAGCAGTGATAGTCGCCGGGGACCGCAAAACATTCAGTACTTC. Encoded protein: CASSDSRRGPQNIQYF.

The chain couples TRBV19 to TRBJ2-7; D is perhaps TRBD1 (6 bases). The germline V gene encodes CDR1 LNHDA and CDR2 SQIVND (reference sequence). Deletions cut 6 bases from V and 2 bases from J, with 11 bases between. This CDR3 region has 13 residues. CDR3 amino acids: CASSRDTAYEQYF. Here the CDR3 DNA reads TGTGCCAGTAGCCGGGACACTGCCTACGAGCAGTACTTC.

The chain uses TRBV11-2 and TRBJ2-7, with D perhaps TRBD2 (5 bases). The CDR3 loop spans 12 amino acids. Per the germline V gene, CDR1 is SGHAT and CDR2 is FQNNGV. Deletions cut 5 bases from V and 4 bases from J, with 9 bases between. The CDR3 DNA follows: TGTGCCAGCAGCCCTCGGGGATACGAGCAGTACTTC. Translating it yields CASSPRGYEQYF.

This sequence joins TRBV11-1 and TRBJ1-3; TRBD1 might be the D (6 bases). The CDR3 contains 15 residues. Germline CDR1 SGHAT, CDR2 FQDESV (reference sequence). Trimming pared 5 bases from V and 4 bases from J, leaving 15 bases between. CDR3 sequence: CASSHWTEPGNTIYF. The CDR3 DNA reads as TGTGCCAGCAGCCACTGGACAGAACCCGGAAACACCATATATTTT.

CDR3 residues: CASSRAYEQYF. In DNA form, the CDR3 reads TGTGCCAGCAGCCGTGCCTACGAGCAGTACTTC. This chain joins TRBV3-1 (or the pseudogene TRBV3-2) and TRBJ2-7; no definite D call. V was shortened by 4 bases and J by 2 bases, with 3 bases between the two germline ends. The CDR3 extends over 11 amino acids. Germline CDR1 and CDR2: LGHDT and YNNKEL (reference sequence).

The V call is TRBV6-6, the J call TRBJ1-2, with D uncertain. The CDR3 is 15 residues long. The germline V gene encodes CDR1 MNHNY and CDR2 SVGAGI (reference sequence). With 2 bases removed from V and 0 bases from J, the gap between germline ends came to 10 bases. The CDR3 region is CASSYLVETNYGYTF. CDR3 DNA sequence: TGTGCCAGCAGTTACCTCGTGGAGACTAACTATGGCTACACCTTC.